This TCR beta chain is drawn from a study of spatial heterogeneity in lung cancer. Study overall: More than nine raw reads, on average, carried each unique TCR and UMI combination. Points from the study as a whole: Higher tumor mutation counts went along with higher counts of expanded intratumoral alpha and beta TCRs.

The sample's time point: sample taken at primary tumor resection. Sequencing of whole RNA from tumor, nontumor lung or frozen PBMC involved no sorting. Germline lookup yields CDR1 LGHNA and CDR2 YNFKEQ. The CDR3 loop spans 12 amino acids. The trim removed 0 bases at V and 12 bases at J, leaving 3 bases unmatched. Each CDR3 protein is one row after TCRdb ran MiXCR on the 5' RACE reads. The sample lists 5,900 or so distinct CDR3 sequences; roughly 8% were seen once. By share of the sample, this clonotype is medium-sized. Its antigen is undetermined. This beta chain is off target for a library built for alpha chains, so its abundance means little.

The chain joins TRBV4-2 to TRBJ2-3; 7 nucleotides align to TRBD2. This sequence was found in a female donor with early-stage non-small cell lung cancer. The sample here was lung tumor tissue, taken at surgery. The CDR3 DNA follows: TGTGCCAGCAGCCAAGATTTAGCGGGTCAGTATTTT. Residues: CASSQDLAGQYF.